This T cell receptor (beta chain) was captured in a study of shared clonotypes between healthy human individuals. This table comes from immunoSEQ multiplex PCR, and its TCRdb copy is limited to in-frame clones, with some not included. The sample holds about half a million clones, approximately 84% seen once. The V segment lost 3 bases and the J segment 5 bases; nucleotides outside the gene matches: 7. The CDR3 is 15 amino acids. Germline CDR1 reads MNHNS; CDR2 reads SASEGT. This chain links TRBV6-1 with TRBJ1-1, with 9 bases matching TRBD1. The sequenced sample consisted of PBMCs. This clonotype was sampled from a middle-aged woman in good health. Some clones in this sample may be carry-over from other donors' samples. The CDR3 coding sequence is TGTGCCAGCAGTGACCAAACAGGGGGCAATACTGAAGCTTTCTTT. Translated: CASSDQTGGNTEAFF.